This TCR beta chain stems from a study of T cells after yellow fever vaccination. This clonotype was observed a handful of times. TCRdb analysed the 5' RACE reads with MiXCR anew, one entry per CDR3 protein. The table has some 560,000 distinct CDR3 sequences, roughly a sixth seen once. The germline V and J ends were trimmed by 5 bases and 2 bases, with 1 base remaining between them. The CDR3 spans 12 residues. Germline loops: CDR1 MNHNY, CDR2 SVGAGI (reference sequence). The V and J genes are TRBV6-6 and TRBJ2-6; D ambiguous. The source is a man younger than 35 who received the YFV17D yellow fever vaccine. This sample comprised PBMCs, obtained 5 days after the first yellow fever vaccination. The CDR3 loop reads CASSTGANVLTF. The CDR3 DNA is TGTGCCAGCAGTACTGGGGCCAACGTCCTGACTTTC.